The 5 T cell receptor beta chains below come from one sample, sequenced in a study of blood T cell repertoires in COVID-19. Sequencing used immunoSEQ multiplex PCR; TCRdb keeps in-frame clones, though not all of them. The sample comprises roughly 250,000 clones, approximately 79% of which are singletons, and under 5.5% rests with the top ten. Specimen: peripheral blood. These receptors were taken from a woman older than 75 with active or convalescent COVID-19.

V is TRBV6-2 or TRBV6-3 and J is TRBJ2-1; 12 bases line up with TRBD2. The CDR3 is made up of 16 amino acids. CDR1 is MNHEY and CDR2 is SVGEGT in the germline V gene. Losses at the gene ends were 4 bases for V and 7 bases for J; bases not matched to a gene: 8. Here the CDR3 reads CASSSPSGGARNEQFF. CDR3 sequence (DNA): TGTGCCAGCAGTTCTCCTAGCGGGGGGGCTCGGAATGAGCAGTTCTTC.

The rearrangement joins TRBV2 to TRBJ2-1, with 12 bases aligning to TRBD2. Trimming cost V 6 bases and J 7 bases; bases outside gene matches: 10. This CDR3 has 16 residues. The germline CDR1 and CDR2 sequences are SNHLY and FYNNEI. CDR3 in amino acids: CASSPTSGGGLNEQFF. In nucleotides, the CDR3 is TGTGCCAGCAGCCCGACTAGCGGGGGCGGGTTAAATGAGCAGTTCTTC.

The J gene is TRBJ1-5, the V gene TRBV6-5; D gene uncertain. Trimming removed 6 bases from V and 5 bases from J, with 5 bases in between. The CDR3 is 11 residues long. Looked up from germline, CDR1 is MNHEY and CDR2 is SVGAGI. The DNA of the CDR3 is TGTGCCAGCAGCGAGTATCAGCCCCAGCATTTT. Translated: CASSEYQPQHF.

The rearrangement links TRBV5-1 to TRBJ1-2, with 12 bases lining up with TRBD1. CDR3 length: 15 residues. The trim removed 0 bases at V and 8 bases at J, leaving 5 bases unmatched. Per the germline V gene, CDR1 is SGHRS and CDR2 is YFSETQ. CDR3 in DNA: TGCGCCAGCAGCTTGGAGGGACAGGGGGCTCGGGGCTACACCTTC. This encodes CASSLEGQGARGYTF.

The chain has TRBV19 and TRBJ2-2, with a tentative D call TRBD1 (6 bases). Germline CDR1 and CDR2: LNHDA and SQIVND (reference sequence). This CDR3 spans 14 amino acids. V lost 5 bases, J lost 4 bases, and 11 bases lay in between. CDR3 bases: TGTGCCAGTAGTGTGGGACAAAGCACCGGGGAGCTGTTTTTT. This translates into CASSVGQSTGELFF.